What follows are 17 T cell receptor beta chains derived from one specimen sequenced in a study of OX40 agonist ivuxolimab in advanced cancers. Sequencing used immunoSEQ multiplex PCR; TCRdb keeps in-frame clones, though not all of them. The sample includes about 58,000 clones, about 81% of them seen just once. Here the sequenced sample was CD4+ or CD8+ T cells sorted from blood, taken in a trial of the OX40 agonist ivuxolimab. The source of these receptors is an adult with an advanced solid tumor such as melanoma, head and neck, liver or kidney cancer.

This clone was observed a few times. The V and J genes are TRBV7-7 and TRBJ2-3; 8 nucleotides match TRBD1. From germline, CDR1 is SSHAT and CDR2 FNYEAQ (reference sequence). The V gene end was trimmed by 5 bases and the J gene end by 4 bases; junction bases not matched to a gene: 5. The CDR3 spans 14 residues. Here the CDR3 reads CASSHGQGSDTQYF. In nucleotides, the CDR3 is TGTGCCAGCAGCCACGGACAGGGTTCAGATACGCAGTATTTT.

This clone was picked up a small number of times. The chain uses TRBV7-2 and TRBJ1-1; a weak D match, TRBD1 (5 bases). V shed 2 bases and J shed 4 bases, with 11 bases lying between them. The CDR3 covers 14 residues. The germline V gene has CDR1 SGHTA and CDR2 FQGNSA. CDR3 protein: CASSLRFGGTEAFF. The DNA for the CDR3 is TGTGCCAGCAGCTTAAGGTTTGGGGGCACTGAAGCTTTCTTT.

The CDR3 spells CASSLARTATYNEQFF. The CDR3 coding sequence is TGCGCCAGCAGCTTGGCCCGGACAGCAACTTACAATGAGCAGTTCTTC. This sequence joins TRBV5-1 and TRBJ2-1; possible D gene TRBD1, 6 bases. Germline V gene sequence: CDR1 SGHRS, CDR2 YFSETQ. With 0 bases removed from V and 4 bases from J, the gap between germline ends came to 14 bases. The CDR3 spans 16 residues. The whole variable domain, filled in from reference TRBV5-1 and TRBJ2-1, reads KAGVTQTPRYLIKTRGQQVTLSCSPISGHRSVSWYQQTPGQGLQFLFEYFSETQRNKGNFPGRFSGRQFSNSRSEMNVSTLELGDSALYLCASSLARTATYNEQFFGPGTRLTVL.

The chain combines TRBV7-2 with TRBJ2-5, with 11 bases aligning to TRBD1. V gave up 4 bases and J gave up 1 base; unmatched junction bases: 5. This CDR3 region has 16 residues. Per the germline V gene, CDR1 is SGHTA and CDR2 is FQGNSA. CDR3 amino acids: CASSSGTGGSQETQYF. The CDR3 DNA reads as TGTGCCAGCAGCTCCGGGACAGGGGGTTCCCAAGAGACCCAGTACTTC.

This clone occurred once. The gene calls are TRBV6-5 and TRBJ1-5, with D possibly matching TRBD1 (6 bases). The CDR3 is 13 amino acids. The germline CDR1 and CDR2 sequences are MNHEY and SVGAGI. With 2 bases removed from V and 7 bases from J, the gap between germline ends came to 9 bases. CDR3 region: CASSYEGGQPQHF. The CDR3 DNA reads TGTGCCAGCAGTTACGAGGGGGGGCAGCCCCAGCATTTT.

The genes are TRBV29-1 and TRBJ1-5; 8 bases map to TRBD1. The CDR3 has 13 residues. The germline gives CDR1 SQVTM, CDR2 ANQGSEA. V gave up 5 bases and J gave up 4 bases; unmatched junction bases: 4. Here the CDR3 reads CSVTQGGNQPQHF. CDR3 sequence (DNA): TGCAGCGTTACACAGGGGGGTAATCAGCCCCAGCATTTT.

This rearrangement joins TRBV6-5 to TRBJ1-1; 8 bases agree with TRBD1. J lost 1 base, V lost 2 bases, and 6 bases had no gene match. The germline CDR1 and CDR2 sequences are MNHEY and SVGAGI. This CDR3 contains 16 residues. CDR3 DNA sequence: TGTGCCAGCAGTTACGACAGGGGAGGTCGGAACACTGAAGCTTTCTTT. Translation: CASSYDRGGRNTEAFF.

The chain joins TRBV29-1 to TRBJ1-2, with D unclear. V lost 5 bases to trimming and J lost 7 bases, with 17 bases between them. The CDR3 covers 13 residues. Germline V gene data show CDR1 as SQVTM and CDR2 as ANQGSEA. As DNA, the CDR3 is TGCAGCGTTCAATACCTCGTCCTAACTGGCTACACCTTC. Translation: CSVQYLVLTGYTF.

The chain links TRBV27 to TRBJ2-7, with 8 bases matching TRBD1. Germline-derived CDR1 and CDR2 are MNHEY and SMNVEV (reference sequence). CDR3 length: 14 amino acids. The ends lost 5 bases at V and 2 bases at J; junction bases unmatched: 5. CDR3 in amino acids: CASSPGQGTYEQYF. CDR3 in DNA: TGTGCCAGCAGTCCCGGACAGGGTACCTACGAGCAGTACTTC.

This clone was counted between two and nine times. The CDR3 region has the DNA TGTGCCAGCAGCGCCACGACAGGGGCCAACTCACCCCTCCACTTT. As protein: CASSATTGANSPLHF. The rearrangement links TRBV11-3 to TRBJ1-6; 8 nucleotides agree with TRBD1. Trimming at V came to 5 bases and at J to 10 bases, leaving 10 bases not matched to a gene. This CDR3 contains 15 residues. CDR1 is SGHNT, CDR2 YENEEA, per germline.

The V call is TRBV5-6, the J call TRBJ1-5; D might be TRBD1 (6 bases). Germline V gene data show CDR1 as SGHDT and CDR2 as YYEEEE. The CDR3 covers 17 residues. The germline V and J ends were trimmed by 1 base and 1 base, with 15 bases remaining between them. The CDR3 sequence: CASSLTTGTRSNQPQHF. CDR3 bases: TGTGCCAGCAGCTTGACGACCGGGACAAGAAGCAATCAGCCCCAGCATTTT.

This sequence joins TRBV5-1 and TRBJ2-7; D is perhaps TRBD2 (5 bases). V dropped 0 bases and J dropped 3 bases, with 13 bases sitting between them. The CDR3 extends over 15 amino acids. The germline V gene has CDR1 SGHRS and CDR2 YFSETQ. The CDR3 DNA follows: TGCGCCAGCAGCTTGGCCGGTGGACTGGTCTACGAGCAGTACTTC. Translation gives CASSLAGGLVYEQYF.

V and J are TRBV5-1 and TRBJ1-6, with 8 bases aligning to TRBD1. The CDR3 spans 15 residues. Germline V CDR1 and CDR2: SGHRS, YFSETQ. V shed 5 bases and J 5 bases; nucleotides not matched to a gene: 6. The CDR3 nucleotides read TGCGCCAGCAGGAGAGGACAGGGTGATAATTCACCCCTCCACTTT. It is translated as CASRRGQGDNSPLHF.

The chain links TRBV27 to TRBJ2-5, with D unresolved. The CDR3 runs to 14 residues. The ends were cut back, 0 bases at V and 4 bases at J, with 9 bases in the middle. Germline values: CDR1 MNHEY, CDR2 SMNVEV (reference sequence). The CDR3 spells CASSLSWKIETQYF. CDR3 sequence (DNA): TGTGCCAGCAGTTTATCGTGGAAGATAGAGACCCAGTACTTC.

The chain is built from TRBV5-4 and TRBJ1-2; D perhaps matches TRBD1 (6 bases). The CDR3 contains 14 residues. Germline V gene sequence: CDR1 SGHNT, CDR2 YYREEE (reference sequence). Trimming pared 4 bases from V and 2 bases from J, leaving 12 bases between. This CDR3 reads CASSPFTGNYGYTF. The CDR3 DNA reads as TGTGCCAGCAGCCCTTTTACAGGGAACTATGGCTACACCTTC.

CDR3 region: CASSPGQGIGETQYF. CDR3 DNA: TGTGCCAGCTCACCGGGACAGGGGATTGGTGAGACCCAGTACTTC. The chain carries TRBV18 and TRBJ2-5, with 10 bases matching TRBD1. The V gene's germline CDR1 is KGHSH and CDR2 LQKENI. The V segment lost 3 bases and the J segment 5 bases; nucleotides outside the gene matches: 6. The CDR3 loop spans 15 amino acids.

The chain joins TRBV12-5 to TRBJ2-7; no clear D gene. CDR1 and CDR2 from the germline V gene are LGHNT and FRNRAP. The V end lost 1 base, the J end lost 1 base, and 8 bases lay between the germline ends. The CDR3 sequence is 14 residues long. CDR3: CASGLEAESYEQYF. The CDR3 DNA sequence: TGTGCTAGTGGTTTGGAGGCAGAATCCTACGAGCAGTACTTC.